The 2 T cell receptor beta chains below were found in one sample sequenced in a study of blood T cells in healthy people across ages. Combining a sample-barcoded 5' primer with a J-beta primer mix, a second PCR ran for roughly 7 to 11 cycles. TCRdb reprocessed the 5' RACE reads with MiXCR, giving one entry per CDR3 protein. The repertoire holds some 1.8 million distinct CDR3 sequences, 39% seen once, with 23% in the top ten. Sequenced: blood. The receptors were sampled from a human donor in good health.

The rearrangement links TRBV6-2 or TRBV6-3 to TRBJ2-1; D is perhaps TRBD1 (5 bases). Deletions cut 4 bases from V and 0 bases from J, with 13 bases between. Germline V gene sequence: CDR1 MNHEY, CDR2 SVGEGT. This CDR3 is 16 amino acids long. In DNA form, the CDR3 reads TGTGCCAGCAGTTCCCCAACAGGACGCTCCTACAATGAGCAGTTCTTC. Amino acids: CASSSPTGRSYNEQFF.

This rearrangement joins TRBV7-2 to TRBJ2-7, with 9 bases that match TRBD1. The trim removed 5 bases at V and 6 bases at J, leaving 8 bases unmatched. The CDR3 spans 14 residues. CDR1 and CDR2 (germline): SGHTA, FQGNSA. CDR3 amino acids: CASSLLAGQGEQYF. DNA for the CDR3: TGTGCCAGCAGCCTCCTGGCGGGACAGGGCGAGCAGTACTTC.